This T cell receptor (beta chain) originates from a study of response to subunit inactivated influenza vaccine. Each CDR3 protein gets one entry after TCRdb re-called the RT-PCR reads with MiXCR. The sample holds roughly 500,000 distinct CDR3 sequences; around 21% are singletons and the top ten take about 3%. This clonotype occurred a few times. These data also featured in a second study, about T cells expressing NK-cell markers. According to that study: For TCR beta, cDNA was produced by 5'RACE template switching with UMIs.

This receptor was taken from a man aged 45-60 years who received an inactivated influenza vaccine. The specimen comprised CD4+ T cells sorted from PBMCs, sampled approximately 12 days after vaccination.

CDR3: CATRRTGLEKLFF. The CDR3, as DNA: TGTGCCACCAGGAGGACAGGGTTGGAAAAACTGTTTTTT. V usage is TRBV24-1 and J usage is TRBJ1-4, with 8 bases lining up with TRBD1. Germline loops: CDR1 KGHDR, CDR2 SFDVKD. This CDR3 spans 13 amino acids. V shed 7 bases, J shed 8 bases, and the junction held 5 bases outside the gene matches.